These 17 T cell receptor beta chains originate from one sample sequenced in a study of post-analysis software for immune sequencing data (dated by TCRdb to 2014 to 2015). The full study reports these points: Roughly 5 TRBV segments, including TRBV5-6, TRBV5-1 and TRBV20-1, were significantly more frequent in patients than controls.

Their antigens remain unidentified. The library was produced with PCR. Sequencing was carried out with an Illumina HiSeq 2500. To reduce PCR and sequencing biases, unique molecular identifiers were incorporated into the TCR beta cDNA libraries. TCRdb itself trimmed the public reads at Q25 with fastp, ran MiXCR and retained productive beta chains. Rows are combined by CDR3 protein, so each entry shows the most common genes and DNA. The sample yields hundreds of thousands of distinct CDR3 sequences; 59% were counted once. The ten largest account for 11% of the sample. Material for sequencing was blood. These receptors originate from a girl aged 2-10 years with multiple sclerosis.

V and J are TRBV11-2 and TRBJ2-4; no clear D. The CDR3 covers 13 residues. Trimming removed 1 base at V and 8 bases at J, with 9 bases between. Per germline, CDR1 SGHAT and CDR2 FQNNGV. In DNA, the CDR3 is TGTGCCAGCAGCTTAGTTCAACGGGACATTCAGTACTTC. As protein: CASSLVQRDIQYF.

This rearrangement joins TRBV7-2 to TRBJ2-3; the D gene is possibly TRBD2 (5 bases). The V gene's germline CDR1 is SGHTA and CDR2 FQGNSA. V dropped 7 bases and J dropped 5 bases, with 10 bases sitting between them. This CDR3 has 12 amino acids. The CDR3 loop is CASTHRGDTQYF. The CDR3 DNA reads TGTGCCAGCACCCACCGGGGAGATACGCAGTATTTT.

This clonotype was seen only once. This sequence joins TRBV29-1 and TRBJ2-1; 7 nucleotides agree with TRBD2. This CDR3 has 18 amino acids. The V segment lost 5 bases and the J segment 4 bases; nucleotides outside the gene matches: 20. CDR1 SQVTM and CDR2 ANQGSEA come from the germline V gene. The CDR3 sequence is CSVRTVRLAALQYNEQFF. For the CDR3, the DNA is TGCAGCGTTCGGACTGTTCGACTAGCTGCACTCCAATACAATGAGCAGTTCTTC.

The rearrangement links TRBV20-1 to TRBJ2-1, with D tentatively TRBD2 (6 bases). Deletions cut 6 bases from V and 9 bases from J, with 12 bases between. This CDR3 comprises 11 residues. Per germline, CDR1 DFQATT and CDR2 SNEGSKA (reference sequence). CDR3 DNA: TGCAGTGCCCACTTCGGGGGTGAGCAGTTCTTC. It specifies CSAHFGGEQFF.

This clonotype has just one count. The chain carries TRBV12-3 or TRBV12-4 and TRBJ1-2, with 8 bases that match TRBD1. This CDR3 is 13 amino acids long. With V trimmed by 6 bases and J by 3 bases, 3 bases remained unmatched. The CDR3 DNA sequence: TGTGCCAGCAGGAAGACAGGGGACTATGGCTACACCTTC. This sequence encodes CASRKTGDYGYTF.

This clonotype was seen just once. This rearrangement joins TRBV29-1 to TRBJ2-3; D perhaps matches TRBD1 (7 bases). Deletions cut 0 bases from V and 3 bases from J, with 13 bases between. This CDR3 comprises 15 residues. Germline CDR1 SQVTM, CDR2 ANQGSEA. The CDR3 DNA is TGCAGCGTTGAAGACTGGCAGGGGGGAACAGATACGCAGTATTTT. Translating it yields CSVEDWQGGTDTQYF.

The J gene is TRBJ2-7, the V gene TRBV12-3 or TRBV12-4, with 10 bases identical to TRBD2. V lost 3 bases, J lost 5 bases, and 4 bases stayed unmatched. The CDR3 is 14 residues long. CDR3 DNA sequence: TGTGCCAGCAGTTTTTTAGCGGGAGGAGACGAGCAGTACTTC. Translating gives CASSFLAGGDEQYF.

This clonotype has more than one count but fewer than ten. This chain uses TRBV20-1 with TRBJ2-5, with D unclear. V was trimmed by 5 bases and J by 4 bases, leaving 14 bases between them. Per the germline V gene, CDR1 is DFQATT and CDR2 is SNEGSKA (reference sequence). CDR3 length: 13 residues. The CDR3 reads CSAANLGGETQYF. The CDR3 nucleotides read TGCAGTGCTGCGAACCTGGGCGGAGAGACCCAGTACTTC.

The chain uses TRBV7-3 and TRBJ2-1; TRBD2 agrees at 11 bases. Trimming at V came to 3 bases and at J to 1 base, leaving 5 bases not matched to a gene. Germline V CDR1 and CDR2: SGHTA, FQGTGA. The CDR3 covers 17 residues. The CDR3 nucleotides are TGTGCCAGCAGCTTGACTAGCGGGATTGGGTCCTACAATGAGCAGTTCTTC. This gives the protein CASSLTSGIGSYNEQFF. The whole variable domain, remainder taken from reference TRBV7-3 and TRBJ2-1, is GAGVSQTPSNKVTEKGKYVELRCDPISGHTALYWYRQSLGQGPEFLIYFQGTGAADDSGLPNDRFFAVRPEGSVSTLKIQRTERGDSAVYLCASSLTSGIGSYNEQFFGPGTRLTVL.

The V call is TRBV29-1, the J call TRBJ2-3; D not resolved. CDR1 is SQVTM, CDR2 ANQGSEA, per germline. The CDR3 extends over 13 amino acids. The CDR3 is CSLQQAGTDTQYF. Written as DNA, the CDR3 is TGCAGTCTCCAGCAGGCGGGCACAGATACGCAGTATTTT.

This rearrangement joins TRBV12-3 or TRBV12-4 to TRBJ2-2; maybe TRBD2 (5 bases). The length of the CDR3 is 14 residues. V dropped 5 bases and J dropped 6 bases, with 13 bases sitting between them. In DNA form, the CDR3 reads TGTGCCAGCAGTGGATCCGACGGGGCCGGGGAGCTGTTTTTT. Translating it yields CASSGSDGAGELFF.

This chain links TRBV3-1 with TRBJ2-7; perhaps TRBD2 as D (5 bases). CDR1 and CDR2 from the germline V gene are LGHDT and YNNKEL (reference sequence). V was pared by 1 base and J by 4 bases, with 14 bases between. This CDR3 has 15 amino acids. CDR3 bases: TGTGCCAGCAGCCAAGGATCAGGCGGGCGTTACGAGCAGTACTTC. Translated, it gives CASSQGSGGRYEQYF.

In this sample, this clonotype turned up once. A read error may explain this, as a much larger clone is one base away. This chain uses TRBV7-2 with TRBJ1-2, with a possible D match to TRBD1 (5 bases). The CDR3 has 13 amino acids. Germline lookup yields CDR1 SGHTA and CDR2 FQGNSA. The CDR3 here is CAGSLGATYGYTF. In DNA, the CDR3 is TGTGCCGGCAGCTTAGGGGCGACCTATGGCTACACCTTC.

CDR3 amino acids: CSASDPAGALSNTQYF. The CDR3 nucleotides read TGCAGTGCTAGCGATCCAGCGGGGGCCCTCTCGAATACGCAGTATTTT. The J gene is TRBJ2-3, the V gene TRBV20-1; 8 bases map to TRBD2. Germline V CDR1 and CDR2: DFQATT, SNEGSKA (reference sequence). Unmatched junction bases numbered 15, after V lost 3 bases and J lost 7 bases. The CDR3 consists of 16 residues.

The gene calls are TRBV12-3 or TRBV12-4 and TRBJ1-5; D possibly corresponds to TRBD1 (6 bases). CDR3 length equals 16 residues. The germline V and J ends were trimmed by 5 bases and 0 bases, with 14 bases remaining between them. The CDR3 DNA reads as TGTGCCAGCAGTCGAACGACAGGCTTTAGCAATCAGCCCCAGCATTTT. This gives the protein CASSRTTGFSNQPQHF.

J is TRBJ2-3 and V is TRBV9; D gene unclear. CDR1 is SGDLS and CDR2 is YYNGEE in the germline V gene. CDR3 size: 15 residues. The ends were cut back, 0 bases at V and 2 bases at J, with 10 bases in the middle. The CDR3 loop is CASSVATGVTDTQYF. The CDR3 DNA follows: TGTGCCAGCAGCGTAGCTACTGGGGTCACAGATACGCAGTATTTT.

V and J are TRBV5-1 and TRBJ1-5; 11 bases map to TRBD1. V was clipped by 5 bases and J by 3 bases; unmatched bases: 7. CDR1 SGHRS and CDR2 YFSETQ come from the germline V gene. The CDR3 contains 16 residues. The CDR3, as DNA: TGCGCCAGCAGGGCCGGGACAGGGGGTTCCAATCAGCCCCAGCATTTT. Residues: CASRAGTGGSNQPQHF.